This TCR beta chain was documented in a study of cytomegalovirus exposure and HLA in healthy donors. Per germline, CDR1 SGHTA and CDR2 FQGNSA. With 1 base clipped from V and 7 bases from J, the junction kept 3 bases outside the gene matches. The CDR3 is made up of 15 amino acids. Study conclusions and caveats: The study recorded 150 to 200 TCR beta chains that were cytomegalovirus-associated. Being indistinguishable, some V segments were excluded, TRBV6-2 and TRBV6-3 among them.

Points on this clone: What it binds is not known.

A multiplex PCR was run with 60 Vbeta primers and 13 Jbeta primers. Method: immunoSEQ multiplex PCR; TCRdb's copy keeps in-frame clones and lacks some. The profile shows over 130,000 clones, approximately 83% of them singletons. Sequenced input: PBMCs. This chain links TRBV7-2 with TRBJ1-4; 10 bases line up with TRBD1. This clonotype was obtained from a male donor in good health and CMV-seronegative. For the CDR3, the DNA is TGTGCCAGCAGCTTAGGTGGGACAGGGGTTGAAAAACTGTTTTTT. The encoded protein is CASSLGGTGVEKLFF.